A single sample is the source of the 14 T cell receptor beta chains below, sequenced in a study of blood T cell repertoires in COVID-19. Here immunoSEQ multiplex PCR was the method, and the copy in TCRdb shows in-frame clones only, minus some. The table has 150,000 or so clones, over 85% seen once. Sequences were obtained from peripheral blood. The receptors were sampled from a woman aged 55-75 years with COVID-19, enrolled during active disease.

This chain links TRBV6-5 with TRBJ2-7, with 7 bases identical to TRBD1. Unmatched junction bases numbered 4, after V lost 8 bases and J lost 3 bases. This CDR3 region has 12 residues. Germline V CDR1 and CDR2: MNHEY, SVGAGI. The CDR3 bases are TGTGCCAGCTCCCCAGGGGGCTACGAGCAGTACTTC. It encodes CASSPGGYEQYF.

This clone has only one observation. The chain links TRBV6-6 to TRBJ2-7; D remains unclear. Trimming shortened V by 4 bases and J by 4 bases, and 17 bases separated the two germline ends. Germline CDR1 MNHNY, CDR2 SVGAGI (reference sequence). The CDR3 contains 15 residues. This CDR3 is CASSSLTLYGYEQYF. As DNA, the CDR3 is TGTGCCAGCAGTTCCCTGACCCTATACGGGTACGAGCAGTACTTC.

The gene calls are TRBV30 and TRBJ1-1, with TRBD1 identical over 9 bases. This CDR3 is 13 amino acids long. Germline trimming cut 5 bases from V and 5 bases from J; bases unmatched to any gene: 6. Germline V gives CDR1 GTSNPN, CDR2 SVGIG (reference sequence). The CDR3 loop reads CAWDRDRVTEAFF. The CDR3 DNA is TGTGCCTGGGATCGGGACAGGGTTACTGAAGCTTTCTTT.

The rearrangement joins TRBV3-1 (or the pseudogene TRBV3-2) to TRBJ1-4, with TRBD1 identical over 8 bases. The germline V gene encodes CDR1 LGHDT and CDR2 YNNKEL (reference sequence). V lost 0 bases to trimming and J lost 5 bases; unmatched junction nucleotides: 5. CDR3 length: 16 residues. This chain's CDR3 is CASSQDWTGQNEKLFF. The CDR3 nucleotides read TGTGCCAGCAGCCAAGATTGGACAGGGCAAAATGAAAAACTGTTTTTT.

The rearrangement uses TRBV13 and TRBJ1-1, with unresolved D. The germline V gene has CDR1 PRHDT and CDR2 FYEKMQ (reference sequence). V lost 5 bases to trimming and J lost 7 bases, with 8 bases between them. The CDR3 is made up of 11 amino acids. CDR3 sequence (DNA): TGTGCCAGCAGCCGGCGACTTGAAGCTTTCTTT. It codes for CASSRRLEAFF.

The chain employs TRBV11-2 and TRBJ1-4; D is unresolved. CDR1 SGHAT and CDR2 FQNNGV come from the germline V gene. The CDR3 runs 15 residues. The V end lost 4 bases, the J end lost 6 bases, and 15 bases lay between the germline ends. CDR3 sequence reads: CASSSHGEIYEKLFF. The CDR3 nucleotides are TGTGCCAGCAGCTCGCACGGGGAGATATATGAAAAACTGTTTTTT. Supplemented by reference TRBV11-2 and TRBJ1-4, the full variable domain reads EAGVAQSPRYKIIEKRQSVAFWCNPISGHATLYWYQQILGQGPKLLIQFQNNGVVDDSQLPKDRFSAERLKGVDSTLKIQPAKLEDSAVYLCASSSHGEIYEKLFFGSGTQLSVL.

The chain carries TRBV7-3 and TRBJ1-4, with D possibly matching TRBD1 (6 bases). V was trimmed by 5 bases and J by 2 bases, leaving 15 bases between them. CDR1 is SGHTA and CDR2 is FQGTGA in the germline V gene. This CDR3 spans 16 amino acids. The CDR3 here is CASSRISGVTNEKLFF. The CDR3 DNA sequence: TGTGCCAGCAGCCGAATCTCAGGGGTCACTAATGAAAAACTGTTTTTT.

The chain has TRBV19 and TRBJ1-1; D unresolved. This CDR3 is built from 11 residues. Germline V lookup: CDR1 LNHDA, CDR2 SQIVND (reference sequence). Between the trimmed V and J ends, which lost 1 base and 11 bases, there was a span of 8 bases. This CDR3 reads CASSIVGEAFF. In nucleotides, the CDR3 is TGTGCCAGTAGTATAGTCGGTGAGGCTTTCTTT.

This chain joins TRBV15 and TRBJ1-1; the D is unclear. CDR3 size: 14 residues. The V end was cut by 0 bases, the J end by 11 bases, with 16 bases between. Per the germline V gene, CDR1 is LNHNV and CDR2 is YYDKDF (reference sequence). The CDR3, as DNA: TGTGCCACCAGCAGAGAGGAGGCTCCGGCGAACGCTTTCTTT. The encoded protein is CATSREEAPANAFF.

The rearrangement joins TRBV6-6 to TRBJ1-1; D gene ambiguous. The germline V gene has CDR1 MNHNY and CDR2 SVGAGI (reference sequence). With 1 base removed from V and 0 bases from J, the gap between germline ends came to 9 bases. This CDR3 has 15 amino acids. Here the CDR3 reads CASSYFPRLNTEAFF. Written as DNA, the CDR3 is TGTGCCAGCAGTTACTTCCCCAGGTTGAACACTGAAGCTTTCTTT.

This chain connects TRBV9 to TRBJ1-2; the match to TRBD1 covers 10 bases. The junction had 7 bases not matched to a gene; V was cut back by 4 bases and J by 7 bases. The CDR3 sequence is 14 residues long. Germline lookup yields CDR1 SGDLS and CDR2 YYNGEE. CDR3 in DNA: TGTGCCAGCAGCCCGACAGGGGGCGAGGGTGGCTACACCTTC. Amino acid sequence: CASSPTGGEGGYTF.

This rearrangement joins TRBV5-1 to TRBJ1-2, with 12 bases matching TRBD1. Germline CDR1 is SGHRS and CDR2 is YFSETQ. Trimming at V came to 3 bases and at J to 8 bases, leaving 8 bases not matched to a gene. This CDR3 has 15 amino acids. The CDR3 loop is CASSSEGQGAIGYTF. The CDR3 DNA reads TGCGCCAGCAGCTCGGAGGGACAGGGGGCGATCGGCTACACCTTC.

This chain joins TRBV21-1 and TRBJ2-7; the table's TRBD1 call for D was not verified on the DNA. TRBV21-1 is a pseudogene. The CDR3 length is 18 residues. The CDR3 DNA reads as TGTGCCAGCAGCAAAGATGGGCGAAGCTTTCCCGGCTCCTACGAGCAGTACTTC. As protein: CASSKDGRSFPGSYEQYF.

The chain links TRBV14 to TRBJ2-7, with D perhaps matching TRBD2 (6 bases). CDR1 and CDR2 from the germline V gene are SGHDN and FVKESK. V was pared by 0 bases and J by 13 bases, with 19 bases between. There are 14 residues in the CDR3. The CDR3 DNA sequence: TGTGCCAGCAGCCAAGAAGGCGGGGACCCACCTGTCTACTTC. Translation: CASSQEGGDPPVYF.